The clone carrying this T cell receptor (beta chain) was seen more than once but under ten times. TCRdb itself ran the RT-PCR reads through MiXCR, one entry per CDR3 protein. The table lists around 70,000 distinct CDR3 sequences, approximately 26% of them singletons. The data stem from a study of patients and donors after allogeneic stem cell transplantation. Germline V gives CDR1 LNHDA, CDR2 SQIVND (reference sequence). Between the trimmed V and J ends, which lost 2 bases and 1 base, there was a span of 12 bases. The CDR3 totals 16 residues. The chain uses TRBV19 and TRBJ1-5; D not certain. The receptor was derived from a human donor who was either an allogeneic HSCT recipient or a stem cell or donor lymphocyte infusion donor (not recorded which). It is not recorded whose cells these are; they may come from a transplant donor. Material: blood, either unsorted or a sorted T cell fraction (not recorded which). CDR3 sequence (DNA): TGTGCCAGTAGTATAAAGTCCCGGCCGAGCAATCAGCCCCAGCATTTT. Translating gives CASSIKSRPSNQPQHF.